A single sample gave rise to the 26 T cell receptor beta chains below, sequenced in a study of cytomegalovirus exposure and HLA in healthy donors. Vbeta (60) and Jbeta (13) primers were used in the PCR. The repertoire was sequenced with immunoSEQ multiplex PCR; TCRdb's copy has only in-frame clones and lacks some. The table for this sample gives about 130,000 clones. The sequencing sample was made of PBMCs. The receptors were gathered from a woman in her forties in good health and CMV-seropositive.

The chain recombines TRBV6-5 with TRBJ2-1; the match to TRBD2 covers 8 bases. The V segment lost 3 bases and the J segment 12 bases; nucleotides outside the gene matches: 10. The V gene's germline CDR1 is MNHEY and CDR2 SVGAGI. The CDR3 loop spans 14 amino acids. CDR3 amino acids: CASSYLLAGSMQFF. The CDR3 DNA sequence: TGTGCCAGCAGTTATCTCCTAGCGGGTAGTATGCAGTTCTTC.

The CDR3 DNA reads as TGTGCCAGCAGTGGACTCGTTAATGAGCAGTTCTTC. Protein product: CASSGLVNEQFF. The rearrangement uses TRBV2 and TRBJ2-1; D unclear. Trimming left V 4 bases short and J 7 bases short, with 8 bases between. The germline V gene encodes CDR1 SNHLY and CDR2 FYNNEI. The CDR3 runs 12 residues.

The chain carries TRBV6-1 and TRBJ2-7; TRBD1 aligns across 10 bases. The CDR3 spans 13 residues. The germline V gene encodes CDR1 MNHNS and CDR2 SASEGT. Losses at the gene ends were 10 bases for V and 3 bases for J; bases not matched to a gene: 6. Here the CDR3 DNA reads TGTGCCATCATCCGGACAGGGGGCTACGAGCAGTACTTC. Translation gives CAIIRTGGYEQYF.

The chain uses TRBV15 and TRBJ1-2; 7 bases agree with TRBD1. Losses at the gene ends were 5 bases for V and 7 bases for J; bases not matched to a gene: 7. The length of the CDR3 is 13 residues. Per germline, CDR1 LNHNV and CDR2 YYDKDF (reference sequence). CDR3 amino acids: CATSPWGQFGYTF. The CDR3 DNA follows: TGTGCCACCAGCCCCTGGGGACAGTTTGGCTACACCTTC.

The chain links TRBV6-4 to TRBJ2-1; a weak D match, TRBD2 (6 bases). Germline CDR1 reads MRHNA; CDR2 reads SNTAGT. CDR3 length equals 15 residues. V lost 3 bases and J 4 bases, leaving 13 bases between the germline ends. CDR3 DNA sequence: TGTGCCAGCAGTGAGACCGACGGGACTTACAATGAGCAGTTCTTC. This translates into CASSETDGTYNEQFF.

This chain links TRBV27 with TRBJ2-1; TRBD2 is a possible D gene (6 bases). The CDR3 has 15 amino acids. With 2 bases removed from V and 5 bases from J, the gap between germline ends came to 13 bases. Germline V CDR1 and CDR2: MNHEY, SMNVEV (reference sequence). In DNA form, the CDR3 reads TGTGCCAGCAGTTTAGTAGGCGGGGTACACAATGAGCAGTTCTTC. It codes for CASSLVGGVHNEQFF.

The chain's CDR3 is CASSVSGSASGELFF. CDR3 bases: TGTGCCAGCAGCGTTAGCGGGAGTGCCTCCGGGGAGCTGTTTTTT. The V gene is TRBV9, the J gene TRBJ2-2; 9 bases line up with TRBD2. This CDR3 is built from 15 residues. The V segment lost 2 bases and the J segment 6 bases; nucleotides outside the gene matches: 5. Germline V lookup: CDR1 SGDLS, CDR2 YYNGEE.

The CDR3 DNA reads as TGTGCCAGCAGCTTGCGTTTCGCTGAAGCTTTCTTT. Protein product: CASSLRFAEAFF. V gene TRBV5-6 combines with J gene TRBJ1-1, with unresolved D. The germline V gene has CDR1 SGHDT and CDR2 YYEEEE. The CDR3 is made up of 12 amino acids. V was pared by 1 base and J by 6 bases, with 7 bases between.

The chain recombines TRBV6-1 with TRBJ1-5; 8 positions agree with TRBD1. This CDR3 spans 13 amino acids. Germline V gives CDR1 MNHNS, CDR2 SASEGT. The V and J ends lost 10 bases and 11 bases, in that order; junction bases with no gene match: 13. The CDR3 DNA reads as TGTGCCACCAATGACAGGGGCCCCCCGACCCAGCATTTT. Protein sequence: CATNDRGPPTQHF.

The rearrangement joins TRBV19 to TRBJ2-7, with TRBD1 identical over 8 bases. Germline CDR1 LNHDA, CDR2 SQIVND (reference sequence). The CDR3 extends over 16 amino acids. The J segment lost 1 base and the V segment lost 4 bases, leaving 9 bases of the junction unmatched. CDR3 sequence reads: CASSRRTGPGSYEQYF. The CDR3 DNA follows: TGTGCCAGTAGTAGGAGGACAGGGCCAGGGTCCTACGAGCAGTACTTC.

V is TRBV9 and J is TRBJ1-2; 7 nucleotides match TRBD1. The V gene end was trimmed by 3 bases and the J gene end by 7 bases; junction bases not matched to a gene: 6. The germline V gene encodes CDR1 SGDLS and CDR2 YYNGEE. The CDR3 is made up of 13 amino acids. Written as DNA, the CDR3 is TGTGCCAGCAGCGACGACAGGGTGGGTGGCTACACCTTC. Protein product: CASSDDRVGGYTF.

The chain combines TRBV7-2 with TRBJ2-1; 10 bases match TRBD2. Germline lookup yields CDR1 SGHTA and CDR2 FQGNSA. V lost 5 bases to trimming and J lost 0 bases; unmatched junction nucleotides: 7. The CDR3 spans 17 residues. The CDR3 sequence: CASSALLAGSSYNEQFF. The DNA of the CDR3 is TGTGCCAGCAGCGCCCTACTAGCGGGAAGCTCCTACAATGAGCAGTTCTTC. Based on the CDR3 plus reference TRBV7-2 and TRBJ2-1, the full variable domain is GAGVSQSPSNKVTEKGKDVELRCDPISGHTALYWYRQSLGQGLEFLIYFQGNSAPDKSGLPSDRFSAERTGGSVSTLTIQRTQQEDSAVYLCASSALLAGSSYNEQFFGPGTRLTVL.

CDR3 DNA sequence: TGCGCCAGCAGCCCGGGACTAGCGGGAAAGAATACGCAGTATTTT. Residues: CASSPGLAGKNTQYF. V is TRBV4-3 and J is TRBJ2-3; 13 positions match TRBD2. The J segment lost 7 bases and the V segment lost 4 bases, leaving 5 bases of the junction unmatched. CDR3 length: 15 residues. Germline CDR1 reads LGHNA; CDR2 reads YSLEER.

CDR3 nucleotide sequence: TGTGCCAGCAGTTGGGGACAGGGCTGGACTAATGAAAAACTGTTTTTT. Translated: CASSWGQGWTNEKLFF. The genes are TRBV28 and TRBJ1-4; 9 nucleotides line up with TRBD1. With V trimmed by 4 bases and J by 2 bases, 5 bases remained unmatched. The CDR3 sequence is 16 residues long. Per the germline V gene, CDR1 is MDHEN and CDR2 is SYDVKM.

The chain combines TRBV9 with TRBJ2-3; the match to TRBD2 covers 8 bases. Trimming removed 0 bases from V and 3 bases from J; junction bases left unmatched: 9. Germline values: CDR1 SGDLS, CDR2 YYNGEE. The CDR3 extends over 17 amino acids. CDR3 coding DNA: TGTGCCAGCAGCGTAGTTAGTGCGGGAGGCGTGACAGATACGCAGTATTTT. It is translated as CASSVVSAGGVTDTQYF.

This chain joins TRBV9 and TRBJ2-5; TRBD1 agrees at 10 bases. From germline, CDR1 is SGDLS and CDR2 YYNGEE. This CDR3 has 14 residues. V dropped 2 bases and J dropped 5; count of bases not matched to a gene: 3. The CDR3 protein is CASSVTGGWETQYF. As DNA, the CDR3 is TGTGCCAGCAGCGTGACAGGGGGCTGGGAGACCCAGTACTTC.

This chain joins TRBV5-1 and TRBJ2-7; maybe TRBD2 (6 bases). With 4 bases removed from V and 4 bases from J, the gap between germline ends came to 12 bases. The CDR3 sequence is 13 residues long. CDR1 is SGHRS and CDR2 is YFSETQ in the germline V gene. Here the CDR3 reads CASSISGGYEQYF. The CDR3 DNA follows: TGCGCCAGCAGCATTTCTGGGGGGTACGAGCAGTACTTC.

The rearrangement joins TRBV28 to TRBJ1-1; D unclear. The CDR3 totals 13 residues. CDR1 MDHEN and CDR2 SYDVKM come from the germline V gene. The ends were cut back, 7 bases at V and 10 bases at J, with 19 bases in the middle. This CDR3 is CASTLGGRMGAFF. CDR3 DNA sequence: TGTGCCAGCACCCTCGGTGGGAGGATGGGAGCTTTCTTT.

The chain uses TRBV6-5 and TRBJ2-7, with D possibly matching TRBD1 (5 bases). Per the germline V gene, CDR1 is MNHEY and CDR2 is SVGAGI. This CDR3 has 14 amino acids. Trimming took off 2 bases at V and 2 bases at J, with 10 bases between the two ends. The CDR3 DNA follows: TGTGCCAGCAGTTACAGGCAGGGCCCCTACGAGCAGTACTTC. It codes for CASSYRQGPYEQYF.

The chain employs TRBV28 and TRBJ2-1; 11 nucleotides match TRBD2. The CDR3 covers 16 residues. CDR1 and CDR2 from the germline V gene are MDHEN and SYDVKM. Unmatched junction bases numbered 9, after V lost 7 bases and J lost 4 bases. CDR3 sequence (DNA): TGTGCCAGCACTTATCCGGGACTAGCGGCTTACAATGAGCAGTTCTTC. Protein sequence: CASTYPGLAAYNEQFF.

The chain uses TRBV10-3 and TRBJ1-1; D unresolved. This CDR3 is built from 15 residues. The V gene's germline CDR1 is ENHRY and CDR2 SYGVKD. The V gene lost 8 bases and the J gene lost 5 bases, with 21 bases spanning the gap. CDR3 residues: CAIGRARRGTTEAFF. The CDR3 DNA is TGTGCCATCGGGCGGGCTAGGCGGGGTACGACTGAAGCTTTCTTT.

This chain joins TRBV29-1 and TRBJ2-1, with unresolved D. Germline V gene lookup returns CDR1 SQVTM and CDR2 ANQGSEA. Trimming left V 7 bases short and J 0 bases short, with 10 bases between. The CDR3 runs to 13 residues. This chain's CDR3 is CSAPGSSYNEQFF. CDR3 sequence (DNA): TGCAGCGCCCCAGGAAGCTCCTACAATGAGCAGTTCTTC.

CDR3 nucleotide sequence: TGTGCCAGCAGTTCCGGGACAGGGGCGTTCTACGAGCAGTACTTC. The encoded protein is CASSSGTGAFYEQYF. The chain carries TRBV7-2 and TRBJ2-7; 10 bases align to TRBD1. V shed 6 bases, J shed 3 bases, and the junction held 8 bases outside the gene matches. The length of the CDR3 is 15 residues. Germline values: CDR1 SGHTA, CDR2 FQGNSA.

The V call is TRBV14, the J call TRBJ2-6, with D perhaps matching TRBD2 (5 bases). Germline loops: CDR1 SGHDN, CDR2 FVKESK. The CDR3 length is 18 residues. Trimming took off 3 bases at V and 1 base at J, with 16 bases between the two ends. The CDR3 here is CASSQPSGRGSGANVLTF. The CDR3 DNA reads as TGTGCCAGCAGCCAGCCCTCGGGGAGAGGATCTGGGGCCAACGTCCTGACTTTC.

The CDR3 nucleotides are TGTGCCAGCAGTTTATTGGCCGGGACACCTGGGCAAAATGAGCAGTTCTTC. Its protein is CASSLLAGTPGQNEQFF. This sequence joins TRBV27 and TRBJ2-1; possible D gene TRBD1, 6 bases. Germline V gives CDR1 MNHEY, CDR2 SMNVEV (reference sequence). Trimming took off 1 base at V and 7 bases at J, with 20 bases between the two ends. CDR3 length: 17 amino acids.

The V and J genes are TRBV7-8 and TRBJ1-5; D call uncertain. The ends were cut back, 1 base at V and 7 bases at J, with 5 bases in the middle. The CDR3 covers 12 residues. In germline, CDR1 is SGHVS, CDR2 FQNEAQ. The CDR3 DNA sequence: TGTGCCAGCAGCTTAGGAGGACAGCCCCAGCATTTT. It yields the protein CASSLGGQPQHF.